Listed here is a single T cell receptor beta chain. Its antigen is unidentified. TCRalpha and TCRbeta cDNA went through two nested PCRs of around 15 and 10 cycles. Following a re-call of the 5' RACE reads, TCRdb has one entry per CDR3 protein and lacks DNA. Its table records fewer than 550,000 distinct CDR3 sequences. Donors gave about 2.3 ml of blood apiece. This sample is drawn from a study of monozygotic twins with inflammatory bowel disease. In germline, CDR1 is MNHNS, CDR2 SASEGT. The CDR3 consists of 14 residues. Study-wide points: Neither one strong signal nor one clonotype associated with IBD was supported. Patient repertoires may have gained variability from differing immunosuppressive treatments.

This sequence joins TRBV6-1 and TRBJ1-1; TCRdb's D call of TRBD1 is untestable without DNA. The origin of this receptor is a human donor with ulcerative colitis or Crohn's disease, or a healthy co-twin of an affected twin (not recorded which). The source material was blood. CDR3 amino acids: CASRGAGGITEAFF.